What follows is one TCR beta chain and its context. The antigen is unknown. The entry originates in a study of cytotoxic CD8 clonotypes in ibrutinib-treated CLL. Findings and caveats of the study: Sampling schedules were unmatched across sustained-remission and progressing patients.

V gave up 4 bases and J gave up 6 bases; unmatched junction bases: 5. Looked up from germline, CDR1 is SQVTM and CDR2 is ANQGSEA. CDR3 length: 14 residues. Clones were read by immunoSEQ multiplex PCR, and TCRdb kept only the in-frame ones, dropping some. This table holds roughly 70,000 clones, 90% found once. Cryopreserved PBMCs provided roughly 2 micrograms of genomic DNA for the TCR beta libraries. The sequence came from a human donor with chronic lymphocytic leukemia. This sample comprised PBMCs, obtained after 12 months of ibrutinib treatment. The chain links TRBV29-1 to TRBJ2-3, with 12 bases identical to TRBD2. The chain's CDR3 is CSVVPLAGGDTQYF. For the CDR3, the DNA is TGCAGCGTTGTCCCTCTAGCGGGAGGGGATACGCAGTATTTT.